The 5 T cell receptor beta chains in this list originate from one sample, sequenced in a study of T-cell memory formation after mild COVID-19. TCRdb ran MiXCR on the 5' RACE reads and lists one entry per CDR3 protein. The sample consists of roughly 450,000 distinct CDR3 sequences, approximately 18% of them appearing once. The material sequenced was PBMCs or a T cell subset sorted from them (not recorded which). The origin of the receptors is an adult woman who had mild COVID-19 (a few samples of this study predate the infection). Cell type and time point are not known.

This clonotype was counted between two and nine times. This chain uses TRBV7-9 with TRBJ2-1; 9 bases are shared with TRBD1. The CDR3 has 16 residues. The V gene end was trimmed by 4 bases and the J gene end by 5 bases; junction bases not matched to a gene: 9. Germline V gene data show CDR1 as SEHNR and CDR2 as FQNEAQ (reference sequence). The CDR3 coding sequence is TGTGCCAGCAGCTCAACCGGGACAGGGCCTCACAATGAGCAGTTCTTC. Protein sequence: CASSSTGTGPHNEQFF.

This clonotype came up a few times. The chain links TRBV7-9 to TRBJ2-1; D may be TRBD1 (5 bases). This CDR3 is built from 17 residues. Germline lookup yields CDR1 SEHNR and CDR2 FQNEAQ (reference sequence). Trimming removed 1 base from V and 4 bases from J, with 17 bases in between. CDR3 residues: CASSLVPGAAKYNEQFF. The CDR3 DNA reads TGTGCCAGCAGCTTAGTGCCTGGGGCAGCGAAGTACAATGAGCAGTTCTTC.

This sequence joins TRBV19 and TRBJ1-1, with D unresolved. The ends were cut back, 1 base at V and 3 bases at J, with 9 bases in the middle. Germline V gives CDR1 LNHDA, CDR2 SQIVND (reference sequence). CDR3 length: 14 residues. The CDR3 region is CASSIVLLDTEAFF. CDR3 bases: TGTGCCAGTAGTATAGTACTGCTGGACACTGAAGCTTTCTTT.

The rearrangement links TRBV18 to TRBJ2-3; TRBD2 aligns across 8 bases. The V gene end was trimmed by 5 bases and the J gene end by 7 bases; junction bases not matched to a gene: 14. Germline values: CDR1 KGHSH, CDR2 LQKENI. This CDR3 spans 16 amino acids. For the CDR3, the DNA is TGTGCCAGCTCAGCAACTCTGGCGGGGGGCGACCATACGCAGTATTTT. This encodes CASSATLAGGDHTQYF.

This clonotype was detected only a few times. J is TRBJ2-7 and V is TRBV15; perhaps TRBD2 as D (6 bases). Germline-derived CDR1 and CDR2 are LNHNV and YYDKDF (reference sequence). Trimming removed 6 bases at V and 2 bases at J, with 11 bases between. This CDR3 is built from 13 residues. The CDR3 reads CATRTSGAYEQYF. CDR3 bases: TGTGCCACCAGAACCTCGGGAGCCTACGAGCAGTACTTC.